This TCR beta chain is drawn from a study of CXCR3-negative and CXCR3-positive naive CD8 T cells. Points from the study as a whole: Relative to CXCR3-negative naive cells, CXCR3-positive naive cells had more hydrophobic TRB CDR3s. CXCR3 expression dropped partially after cryopreservation, and most assays relied on fresh PBMCs.

From germline, CDR1 is LGHNA and CDR2 YNFKEQ. The length of the CDR3 is 16 residues. It was by 5' RACE with UMI labels that the TRB cDNA libraries were prepared. TCRdb reanalyzed the 5' RACE reads and collapses them to one entry per CDR3 protein, without DNA. This sample's table has about 120,000 distinct CDR3 sequences. Comments on this clonotype: Antigen specificity is unknown.

Every subset of CD8+ T cells was sorted in triplicate at fewer than 350,000 cells each. Naive CD8+ T cells showed CD45RO-CCR7+CD27+CD95-. Sequencing used naive CXCR3+ CD8+ T cells from blood. Subset of the sample: CD45RO-CCR7+CD27+CD95- naive CD8+ T cells expressing CXCR3 (TNR3+). The clonotype was recovered from a human donor in good health. Some clones in this sample may be carry-over from other donors' samples. The chain is built from TRBV4-2 and TRBJ2-3; lacking DNA, the TRBD2 call made by TCRdb goes unchecked. CDR3: CASSQGVAGGQDTQYF.